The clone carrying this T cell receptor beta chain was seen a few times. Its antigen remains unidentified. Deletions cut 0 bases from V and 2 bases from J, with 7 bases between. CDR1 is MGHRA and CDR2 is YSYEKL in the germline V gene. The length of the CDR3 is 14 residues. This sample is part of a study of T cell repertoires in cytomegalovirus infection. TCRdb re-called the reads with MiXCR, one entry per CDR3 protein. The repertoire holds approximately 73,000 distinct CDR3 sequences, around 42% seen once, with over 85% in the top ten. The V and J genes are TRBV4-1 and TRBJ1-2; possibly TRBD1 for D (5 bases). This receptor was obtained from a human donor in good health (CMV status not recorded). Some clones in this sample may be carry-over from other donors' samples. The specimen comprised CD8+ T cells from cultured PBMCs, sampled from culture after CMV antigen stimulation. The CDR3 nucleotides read TGCGCCAGCAGCCAAGATTGGGGGAACTATGGCTACACCTTC. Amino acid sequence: CASSQDWGNYGYTF.